The T cell receptor (beta chain) under discussion was sequenced for a study of neurological immune-mediated disorders. Study findings and constraints: TCR clonal expansion peaked in HTLV-1-associated myelopathy patients and was lowest in multiple sclerosis patients.

As for the cDNA, it was generated by 5'RACE with 10-nucleotide random UMIs. A single run covered 15-18 subjects with over 160 million TCR-beta sequences. TCRdb called the 5' RACE reads again in MiXCR, with one record for every CDR3 protein. The data show under 45,000 distinct CDR3 sequences, roughly an eighth seen once. Healthy controls were blood bank volunteers in Maryland, USA. Points on this clonotype: Its antigen is still unknown.

This CDR3 is 15 amino acids long. The germline V gene encodes CDR1 SGDLS and CDR2 YYNGEE. The J segment lost 4 bases and the V segment lost 4 bases, leaving 3 bases of the junction unmatched. The origin of this receptor is a female donor in good health. The chain joins TRBV9 to TRBJ2-5; 14 nucleotides match TRBD2. Sequenced: PBMCs. The DNA of the CDR3 is TGTGCCAGCAGCACCGGACTAGCGGGAGGAGAGACCCAGTACTTC. This translates into CASSTGLAGGETQYF.